Below, 8 T cell receptor beta chains from the same sample are listed, as sequenced in a study of CD8 T cells in Susac syndrome. Random hexamers served to reverse transcribe roughly 0.45 to 1 ug RNA. Each CDR3 protein gets one entry after TCRdb re-called the immunoSEQ multiplex PCR reads with MiXCR. The table lists 150,000 or so distinct CDR3 sequences, 95% of them singletons, with 0.14% in the top ten. Specimen: CD4+ T cells from PBMCs. Receptors were obtained from a human donor with Susac syndrome.

In its sample, this clonotype was seen once. This chain uses TRBV6-5 with TRBJ1-6; D is unresolved. CDR3 length: 17 residues. Deletions cut 2 bases from V and 0 bases from J, with 11 bases between. Germline V CDR1 and CDR2: MNHEY, SVGAGI. The DNA of the CDR3 is TGTGCCAGCAGTTACAGGTGGCGGAGCTCCTATAATTCACCCCTCCACTTT. This codes for CASSYRWRSSYNSPLHF.

The chain couples TRBV7-2 to TRBJ2-7, with 7 bases matching TRBD2. Germline CDR1 and CDR2: SGHTA and FQGNSA. The CDR3 covers 14 residues. V was pared by 3 bases and J by 4 bases, with 6 bases of the junction left unmatched. The DNA for the CDR3 is TGTGCCAGCAGCTTTGGGGGAGGGCGTTACGAGCAGTACTTC. Its protein product is CASSFGGGRYEQYF. Drawing the rest from reference TRBV7-2 and TRBJ2-7, the complete variable domain is GAGVSQSPSNKVTEKGKDVELRCDPISGHTALYWYRQSLGQGLEFLIYFQGNSAPDKSGLPSDRFSAERTGGSVSTLTIQRTQQEDSAVYLCASSFGGGRYEQYFGPGTRLTVT.

The chain employs TRBV12-3 or TRBV12-4 and TRBJ2-3, with TRBD2 identical over 8 bases. With 3 bases clipped from V and 2 bases from J, the junction kept 13 bases outside the gene matches. The CDR3 extends over 18 amino acids. CDR3 nucleotide sequence: TGTGCCAGCAGTTTCCCCCTCGGGGGGGCTAGCTACACAGATACGCAGTATTTT. This gives the protein CASSFPLGGASYTDTQYF.

V and J are TRBV29-1 and TRBJ2-5; a possible D gene is TRBD1 (7 bases). Trimming shortened V by 7 bases and J by 5 bases, and 17 bases separated the two germline ends. Per the germline V gene, CDR1 is SQVTM and CDR2 is ANQGSEA. The CDR3 runs to 13 residues. The CDR3 coding sequence is TGCAGCGCCTACAGGGGAGGAGCGGAGACCCAGTACTTC. Translation gives CSAYRGGAETQYF.

The CDR3 spells CASSQTGTGGADTQYF. The CDR3 nucleotides read TGCGCCAGCAGCCAAACCGGGACAGGGGGCGCAGATACGCAGTATTTT. The V call is TRBV4-1, the J call TRBJ2-3; TRBD1 matches at 12 bases. The ends lost 2 bases at V and 4 bases at J; junction bases unmatched: 4. From germline, CDR1 is MGHRA and CDR2 YSYEKL. The CDR3 loop spans 16 amino acids.

The chain combines TRBV5-4 with TRBJ2-7, with a possible D match to TRBD2 (5 bases). This CDR3 region has 15 residues. The V end lost 6 bases, the J end lost 2 bases, and 18 bases lay between the germline ends. CDR1 is SGHNT and CDR2 is YYREEE in the germline V gene (reference sequence). In DNA, the CDR3 is TGTGCCAGCACCTTAACCGCGACTACCACCTACGAGCAGTACTTC. Translation: CASTLTATTTYEQYF.

As for this clonotype: One end of the junction is discordant with germline, which a read error may explain. This chain connects TRBV20-1 to TRBJ2-3, with TRBD2 matching 10 bases. Germline V gene lookup returns CDR1 DFQATT and CDR2 SNEGSKA (reference sequence). There are 13 residues in the CDR3. CDR3 nucleotide sequence: TGCAGTGCTATCCTAGCGGGAGCAGATACGCAGTCTTTT. Its translation is CSAILAGADTQSF.

The genes are TRBV9 and TRBJ2-3; the match to TRBD2 covers 11 bases. CDR3 size: 15 residues. In germline, CDR1 is SGDLS, CDR2 YYNGEE. J gave up 2 bases and V 3 bases, and 2 bases lay outside the gene matches. In DNA form, the CDR3 reads TGTGCCAGCAGCGGGGGACTAGCGGACACAGATACGCAGTATTTT. Protein: CASSGGLADTDTQYF.